This T cell receptor beta chain was identified during a study of shared clonotypes between healthy human individuals. The overall study: Researchers assigned three CD4 naive, three CD4 memory, two CD8 naive and one CD8 memory plate to each donor.

Profiling relied on immunoSEQ multiplex PCR, and the TCRdb table lists in-frame clones only, not all of them. The data contain a few million clones, approximately 95% of them singletons. The V gene's germline CDR1 is MGHDK and CDR2 SYGVNS. Deletions cut 2 bases from V and 2 bases from J, with 12 bases between. The CDR3 is made up of 15 amino acids. The V call is TRBV25-1, the J call TRBJ2-5, with D perhaps TRBD1 (5 bases). The origin of this receptor is a man younger than 30 in good health. Some clones in this sample may be carry-over from other donors' samples. Sequencing was performed on naive CD4+ T cells from PBMCs. The sample's subset: CD45RA+ positively selected. The CDR3 bases are TGTGCCAGCAGTGAAGGGCCCCCAGGGCAAGAGACCCAGTACTTC. This gives the protein CASSEGPPGQETQYF.